The 24 T cell receptor beta chains listed next were all sequenced from one sample in a study of PD-1 blockade in classical Hodgkin lymphoma. Each and every patient relapsed after autologous stem cell transplantation, and patients got differing brentuximab vedotin exposure. Assay used: immunoSEQ multiplex PCR; TCRdb lists only in-frame clones, some missing. The sample comprises 40,000 to 45,000 clones, around 80% of which are singletons, and around an eighth rests with the top ten. The input for sequencing was peripheral blood mononuclear cells (PBMCs), taken at baseline. These receptors came from a human donor with classical Hodgkin lymphoma.

This chain links TRBV27 with TRBJ2-7, with 9 bases identical to TRBD1. V lost 5 bases and J lost 4; bases outside the gene matches: 12. This CDR3 contains 16 residues. From germline, CDR1 is MNHEY and CDR2 SMNVEV (reference sequence). Here the CDR3 reads CASSKRTGGAEYEQYF. The CDR3 DNA is TGTGCCAGCAGTAAGCGCACAGGGGGCGCCGAGTACGAGCAGTACTTC.

A word on this clone: Other DNA sequences within the sample encode an identical CDR3. The V and J genes are TRBV7-2 and TRBJ2-7; 8 nucleotides match TRBD2. This CDR3 is built from 15 residues. J gave up 5 bases and V 4 bases, and 10 bases lay outside the gene matches. Looked up from germline, CDR1 is SGHTA and CDR2 is FQGNSA. CDR3 nucleotide sequence: TGTGCCAGCAGCTCCGCCGGGACTAGAAGCCACGAGCAGTACTTC. Amino acids: CASSSAGTRSHEQYF.

The chain uses TRBV9 and TRBJ2-7; TRBD1 matches 8 bases. J lost 0 bases, V lost 4 bases, and 6 bases had no gene match. The CDR3 spans 15 residues. From germline, CDR1 is SGDLS and CDR2 YYNGEE. CDR3 amino acids: CASSPRQGSSYEQYF. Here the CDR3 DNA reads TGTGCCAGCAGCCCTCGACAGGGGAGCTCCTACGAGCAGTACTTC.

This clone was detected a few times. The J gene is TRBJ1-1, the V gene TRBV7-2; D perhaps matches TRBD1 (5 bases). Trimming stripped 7 bases from V and 1 base from J, with 13 bases between. This CDR3 has 14 amino acids. Germline CDR1 is SGHTA and CDR2 is FQGNSA. The CDR3 nucleotides read TGTGCCAGCACCAAATACCAGGGGAACACTGAAGCTTTCTTT. It encodes CASTKYQGNTEAFF.

The V gene is TRBV4-1, the J gene TRBJ1-5, with D tentatively TRBD1 (5 bases). Germline CDR1 and CDR2: MGHRA and YSYEKL. The CDR3 is 15 residues long. Trimming removed 8 bases at V and 1 base at J, with 15 bases between. CDR3 DNA sequence: TGCGCCAGCGCTCTAGGGGTGGGAAGCAATCAGCCCCAGCATTTT. It is translated as CASALGVGSNQPQHF.

As to this clone: In the same sample, other DNA sequences code for this CDR3. The chain recombines TRBV6-5 with TRBJ1-2; D gene ambiguous. CDR3 length: 14 residues. Germline assignment: CDR1 MNHEY and CDR2 SVGAGI. V was trimmed by 4 bases and J by 3 bases, leaving 12 bases between them. CDR3 in DNA: TGTGCCAGCAGTTTAACGGGGATTCACTATGGCTACACCTTC. Amino acid sequence: CASSLTGIHYGYTF.

The rearrangement joins TRBV9 to TRBJ2-2; D unresolved. The V and J ends lost 2 bases and 7 bases respectively, with 12 bases between them. CDR1 is SGDLS and CDR2 is YYNGEE in the germline V gene. The CDR3 totals 14 residues. DNA for the CDR3: TGTGCCAGCAGCGTTATATCGGCCGGCGGGGAGCTGTTTTTT. Its translation: CASSVISAGGELFF.

CDR3 loop: CARSLIWAGGYGYTF. The CDR3, as DNA: TGTGCCAGAAGCTTAATCTGGGCCGGGGGCTATGGCTACACCTTC. The chain has TRBV5-3 and TRBJ1-2, with D tentatively TRBD1 (5 bases). TRBV5-3 is an ORF, and what it does is uncertain. This CDR3 spans 15 amino acids. Trimming stripped 2 bases from V and 4 bases from J, with 15 bases between.

As for this clone: The same CDR3 also results from other DNA sequences found in this sample. The chain combines TRBV5-1 with TRBJ1-1, with D possibly TRBD1 on 5 matching bases. Germline V CDR1 and CDR2: SGHRS, YFSETQ. The CDR3 is made up of 13 amino acids. Deletions cut 1 base from V and 5 bases from J, with 9 bases between. The CDR3 region is CASSLQGGTEAFF. In DNA, the CDR3 is TGCGCCAGCAGCTTGCAGGGAGGGACTGAAGCTTTCTTT.

The gene calls are TRBV5-4 and TRBJ2-7; 8 nucleotides agree with TRBD1. The CDR3 covers 13 residues. The V gene end was trimmed by 6 bases and the J gene end by 3 bases; junction bases not matched to a gene: 5. Germline V gives CDR1 SGHNT, CDR2 YYREEE (reference sequence). DNA for the CDR3: TGTGCCAGCAACCGGGACAGGAGCTACGAGCAGTACTTC. Encoded protein: CASNRDRSYEQYF.

V is TRBV9 and J is TRBJ2-3, with 12 bases aligning to TRBD2. V shed 0 bases and J 4 bases; nucleotides not matched to a gene: 3. This CDR3 comprises 16 residues. The germline CDR1 and CDR2 sequences are SGDLS and YYNGEE. The CDR3 nucleotides read TGTGCCAGCAGCGTAGACCTAGCGGGGGGGCCAGATACGCAGTATTTT. Protein sequence: CASSVDLAGGPDTQYF.

The chain recombines TRBV11-2 with TRBJ2-5; D remains unclear. The CDR3 is made up of 13 amino acids. Germline CDR1 SGHAT, CDR2 FQNNGV. V was shortened by 0 bases and J by 5 bases, with 7 bases between the two germline ends. DNA of the CDR3: TGTGCCAGCAGCTTAGAAGCCTCGGAGACCCAGTACTTC. Protein product: CASSLEASETQYF.

The rearrangement uses TRBV11-2 and TRBJ1-1; D is possibly TRBD1 (5 bases). CDR3 size: 15 residues. Deletions cut 3 bases from V and 5 bases from J, with 16 bases between. Germline V gene lookup returns CDR1 SGHAT and CDR2 FQNNGV. In nucleotides, the CDR3 is TGTGCCAGCAGCTTGGCTCAGGGATCTTGGACTGAAGCTTTCTTT. Translated, it gives CASSLAQGSWTEAFF.

The chain couples TRBV10-1 to TRBJ2-3; D assignment may be TRBD1 or TRBD2 (5 bases each). The CDR3 consists of 14 residues. V lost 3 bases, J lost 2 bases, and 9 bases lay in between. Germline V CDR1 and CDR2: WNHNN, SYGVQD (reference sequence). DNA of the CDR3: TGCGCCAGCAGTGACAGGGAGACCACAGATACGCAGTATTTT. This translates into CASSDRETTDTQYF.

V is TRBV28 and J is TRBJ1-2; a possible D gene is TRBD1 (5 bases). The V end was cut by 4 bases, the J end by 6 bases, with 15 bases between. CDR1 MDHEN and CDR2 SYDVKM come from the germline V gene. This CDR3 contains 14 residues. CDR3 nucleotides: TGTGCCAGCAGTTCCCCGGGGGAGGCCGATGGCTACACCTTC. Translating gives CASSSPGEADGYTF.

The CDR3 DNA reads TGTGCCGCTAGGGGGGATTCGCCCGGGGAGCTGTTTTTT. Protein: CAARGDSPGELFF. V and J are TRBV2 and TRBJ2-2; D possibly uses TRBD1 or TRBD2 (6 bases each). Germline assignment: CDR1 SNHLY and CDR2 FYNNEI. The CDR3 has 13 amino acids. V gave up 11 bases and J gave up 6 bases, with 16 bases separating them.

This clone was detected once. The chain joins TRBV7-3 to TRBJ1-5, with 8 bases that match TRBD1. The CDR3 has 14 amino acids. Germline-derived CDR1 and CDR2 are SGHTA and FQGTGA. After removal of 2 bases from V and 4 bases from J, the junction contained 1 base not matched to a gene. The DNA of the CDR3 is TGTGCCAGCAGCTTACGACAGGGGAATCAGCCCCAGCATTTT. This translates into CASSLRQGNQPQHF.

The table lists this clone with a few counts. The chain recombines TRBV19 with TRBJ1-4, with TRBD1 identical over 7 bases. The V segment lost 11 bases and the J segment 8 bases; nucleotides outside the gene matches: 11. This CDR3 has 13 amino acids. The germline CDR1 and CDR2 sequences are LNHDA and SQIVND (reference sequence). The CDR3 loop reads CASEQGTGEKLFF. CDR3 coding DNA: TGTGCCTCGGAACAGGGGACGGGGGAAAAACTGTTTTTT.

This clone was observed a single time. The V call is TRBV5-5, the J call TRBJ2-7; D perhaps matches TRBD2 (6 bases). The CDR3 spans 13 residues. Trimming took 0 bases from V and 5 from J, leaving 9 bases between them. CDR1 SGHKS and CDR2 YYEKEE come from the germline V gene (reference sequence). The CDR3 spells CASSLVGGDEQYF. CDR3 in DNA: TGTGCCAGCAGCTTGGTAGGCGGGGACGAGCAGTACTTC.

This chain joins TRBV5-4 and TRBJ1-1; tentative D call: TRBD1 (6 bases). V lost 2 bases to trimming and J lost 0 bases, with 14 bases between them. Germline-derived CDR1 and CDR2 are SGHNT and YYREEE (reference sequence). The CDR3 loop spans 16 amino acids. The chain's CDR3 is CASSFGRGALNTEAFF. CDR3 nucleotides: TGTGCCAGCAGCTTCGGTAGGGGGGCCCTGAACACTGAAGCTTTCTTT.

The chain couples TRBV5-6 to TRBJ2-6; unclear D gene. The CDR3 contains 15 residues. V was cut by 0 bases and J by 1 base, with 5 bases left in between. CDR1 and CDR2 (germline): SGHDT, YYEEEE. The CDR3 reads CASSLGASGANVLTF. The CDR3, as DNA: TGTGCCAGCAGCTTGGGAGCATCTGGGGCCAACGTCCTGACTTTC.

There are a few counts of this clone. The V call is TRBV4-1, the J call TRBJ2-1; the match to TRBD2 covers 7 bases. Trimming removed 0 bases from V and 5 bases from J; junction bases left unmatched: 7. The CDR3 runs 16 residues. The germline gives CDR1 MGHRA, CDR2 YSYEKL. This CDR3 is CASSQERPTSDNEQFF. The CDR3 DNA is TGCGCCAGCAGCCAAGAACGGCCAACTAGCGACAATGAGCAGTTCTTC.

V usage is TRBV4-3 and J usage is TRBJ2-3, with TRBD2 matching 11 bases. CDR1 and CDR2 from the germline V gene are LGHNA and YSLEER. Trimming removed 2 bases from V and 4 bases from J; junction bases left unmatched: 11. The CDR3 has 18 residues. The CDR3 DNA follows: TGCGCCAGCAGCCAATTCCTCCTAGCGGGGGGTAGGGCAGATACGCAGTATTTT. This translates into CASSQFLLAGGRADTQYF.

This rearrangement joins TRBV11-2 to TRBJ2-7, with D unclear. This CDR3 is built from 11 residues. CDR1 and CDR2 (germline): SGHAT, FQNNGV. V lost 4 bases, J lost 3 bases, and 4 bases lay in between. The CDR3 nucleotides are TGTGCCAGCAGCTCCTACTACGAGCAGTACTTC. Amino acids: CASSSYYEQYF.